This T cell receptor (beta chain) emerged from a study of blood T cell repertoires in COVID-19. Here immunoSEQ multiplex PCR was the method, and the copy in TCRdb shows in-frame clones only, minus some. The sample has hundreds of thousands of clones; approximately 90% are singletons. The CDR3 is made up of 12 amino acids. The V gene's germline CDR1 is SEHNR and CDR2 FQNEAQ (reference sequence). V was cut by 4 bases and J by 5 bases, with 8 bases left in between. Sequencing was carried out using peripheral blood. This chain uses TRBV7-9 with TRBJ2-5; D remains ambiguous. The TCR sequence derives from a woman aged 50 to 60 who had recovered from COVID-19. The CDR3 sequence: CASSSLSETQYF. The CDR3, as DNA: TGTGCCAGCAGCTCCCTGTCCGAGACCCAGTACTTC.